This TCR beta chain was recovered during a study of beta chain features in type 1 diabetes (dated by TCRdb to 2016 to 2018). Describing the broader study: No differences in mean age, gender distribution, total cell number or subset yield were found between patients and healthy donors. The study compared TCRB repertoires of sorted circulating CD4+ T cell subsets between recently diagnosed type 1 diabetes patients and matched healthy donors. Across all samples, some 99 million sorted cells were examined, and cell number per subset correlated strongly with RNA yield. Naive and central memory subsets were obtained from all 30 or so donors, but regulatory and stem cell-like memory subsets were isolated from only 8 patients and about 8 healthy donors.

Broad study findings and their caveats: Because cDNA was sequenced instead of genomic DNA, highly expressing activated cells could be over-represented, though the groups showed no difference in activation or CD3 levels. In all four CD4+ subsets, TCRB CDR3 length was moderately but significantly shorter in type 1 diabetes patients. Only small numbers of individuals were included in the HLA sub-analyses, which left unresolved whether HLA type had any influence on TCRB rearrangement. Fewer insertions and more nucleotide deletions at VDJ recombination sites were observed in patients with type 1 diabetes, implying thymic rearrangement abnormalities. Naive, central memory and regulatory TCRB repertoires appeared to be more similar among patients than among healthy donors. PCR may preferentially amplify shorter templates, but because patient and control samples were amplified and corrected together, any resulting skew would affect both groups equally.

As to this clone: Its antigen specificity is not known. Per-base qualities were not stored, and no clone one base away is much larger.

All of the isolated RNA was reverse transcribed with the High Capacity cDNA Reverse Transcription Kit, so expressed TCRB transcripts were sequenced. Deep immunoSEQ sequencing was applied to naive, central memory and regulatory T cell samples, giving an average of approximately 3.8 million total reads per sample. Sorted cells were lysed in RLT buffer and RNA was extracted with DNase-treated RNeasy Micro or Mini kits, depending on cell number. To prevent cross-contamination, every cell subset was processed on its own, while patient and healthy donor samples were processed together. The immunoSEQ multiplex PCR was used to amplify TCRB sequences from cDNA, yielding 87-bp fragments that span the CDR3 region. Amplicons were sequenced on the Illumina HiSeq platform. In the source study's methods: Synthetic template baselines were used to correct PCR bias computationally, reads within Hamming distance 2 were collapsed together, and singletons that could not be merged were discarded. Reads were aligned against IMGT to assign V, D and J genes, CDR3 length and insertions or deletions at six rearrangement sites. Clonotype counts were normalized to sorted cell number within each subset before computing true diversity and Gini coefficients with the tcR R package. The overlap coefficient, calculated on TCRB nucleotide sequences, was used to measure repertoire sharing. Out-of-frame TCRB sequences from naive cells were analyzed to stand in for the pre-selection repertoire. TCRdb stores this immuneACCESS table with in-frame sequences only. Part of the clones is absent; in the studies checked, under half of the shortfall reflects unresolved V genes, and no reason is known for the rest. The V and J calls and clone size come from that table; D and trimming were worked out from the DNA. The sample table holds around 500,000 clones, of which approximately 10% were seen once. Over 0.035% of the sample belongs to the ten largest clones.

V is reduced by 5 bases and J by 3 bases, leaving a spacing of 10 bases between them. Per the germline V gene (reference sequence), MNHEY is the CDR1 and SMNVEV is the CDR2. Reading from cysteine to phenylalanine, the CDR3 counts 13 amino acids. Only the CDR3 DNA is retained, 39 bases long and in frame from the first base. From each donor, a single peripheral blood sample of around 120 mL on average was drawn into heparinised tubes. A BD FACSAria II was used to sort naive, central memory, regulatory and stem cell-like memory CD4+ T cells with a panel that included CD45RO, CCR7, CD25, CD127, CD95 and CD27. All sorted populations exceeded 95% purity. PBMCs were isolated right away by Lymphoprep density gradient centrifugation and were stained directly, without culture. So that batch effects would be minimized, each experiment stained and sorted samples in pairs, pairing one healthy donor with one patient.

The sequence was collected from a woman under 30 in good health. Material for sequencing was naive CD4+ T cells from blood. The sample's cell subset or site label is to be understood as: true naive CD4+ T cells. The rearranged segments are TRBV27 and TRBJ1-2, with no D gene named confidently. The sequenced DNA: TGTGCCAGCAGTCCACAGCTTTACTATGGCTACACCTTC. Translated, this is CASSPQLYYGYTF.